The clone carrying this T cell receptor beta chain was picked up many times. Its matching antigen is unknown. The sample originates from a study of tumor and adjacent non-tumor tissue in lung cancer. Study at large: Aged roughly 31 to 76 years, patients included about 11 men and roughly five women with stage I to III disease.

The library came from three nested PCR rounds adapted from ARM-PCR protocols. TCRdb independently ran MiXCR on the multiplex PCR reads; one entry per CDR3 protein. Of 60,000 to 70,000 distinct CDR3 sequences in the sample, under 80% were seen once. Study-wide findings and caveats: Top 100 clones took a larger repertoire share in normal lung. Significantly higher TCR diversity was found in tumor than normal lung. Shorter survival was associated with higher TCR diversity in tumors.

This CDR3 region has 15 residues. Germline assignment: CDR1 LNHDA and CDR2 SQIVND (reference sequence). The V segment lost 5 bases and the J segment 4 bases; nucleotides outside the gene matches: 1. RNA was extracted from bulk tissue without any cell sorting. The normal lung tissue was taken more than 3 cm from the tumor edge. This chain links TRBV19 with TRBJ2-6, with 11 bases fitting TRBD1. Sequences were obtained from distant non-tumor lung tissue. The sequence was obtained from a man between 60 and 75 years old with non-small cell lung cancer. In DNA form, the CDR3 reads TGTGCCAGTAGTGGACAGGGGGCCGGGGCCAACGTCCTGACTTTC. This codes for CASSGQGAGANVLTF.